The 31 T cell receptor beta chains below all came from one sample that was sequenced in a study of spatial heterogeneity in lung cancer. TCRdb independently ran MiXCR on the 5' RACE reads; one entry per CDR3 protein. The table shows just over 70,000 distinct CDR3 sequences, with 8% to 9.5% occurring only once. Time point denoted: blood at routine non-recurrence follow-up after resection. The sample here was PBMCs, taken at follow-up. The receptors were gathered from a female donor with early-stage non-small cell lung cancer.

Ten or more counts support this clonotype. The CDR3 sequence is CASSLLAGGRYNEQFF. Here the CDR3 DNA reads TGTGCCAGCAGTTTACTAGCGGGAGGGCGTTACAATGAGCAGTTCTTC. The rearrangement joins TRBV28 to TRBJ2-1; 12 bases line up with TRBD2. The length of the CDR3 is 16 residues. The junction had 3 bases not matched to a gene; V was cut back by 2 bases and J by 4 bases. Looked up from germline, CDR1 is MDHEN and CDR2 is SYDVKM.

In its sample, this clonotype was seen a few times. The CDR3 DNA sequence: TGTGCCAGCAGCTCCGGGGGAGGGACAGGGGCCAATGAGCAGTTCTTC. Its translation: CASSSGGGTGANEQFF. The rearrangement joins TRBV7-9 to TRBJ2-1; 10 bases line up with TRBD1. Germline lookup yields CDR1 SEHNR and CDR2 FQNEAQ (reference sequence). This CDR3 has 16 residues. V trimming: 4 bases; J trimming: 6 bases; junction bases outside the gene matches: 9.

There are many counts of this clonotype. CDR3 coding DNA: TGTGCCAGCAGCAGGCGACAGGGGAACCAGCCCCAGCATTTT. Amino acid sequence: CASSRRQGNQPQHF. The rearrangement uses TRBV7-8 and TRBJ1-5; 8 bases map to TRBD1. Germline trimming cut 5 bases from V and 7 bases from J; bases unmatched to any gene: 7. The CDR3 totals 14 residues. CDR1 is SGHVS, CDR2 FQNEAQ, per germline.

This clonotype appeared many times. V usage is TRBV12-3 or TRBV12-4 and J usage is TRBJ1-6; D is undetermined. CDR3 size: 13 residues. V lost 5 bases and J 8 bases, leaving 10 bases between the germline ends. The CDR3 DNA follows: TGTGCCAGCAGTGACACTACCCATTCACCCCTCCACTTT. Encoded protein: CASSDTTHSPLHF.

This clonotype was observed at least ten times. The chain has TRBV27 and TRBJ2-7; D is ambiguous. With 6 bases removed from V and 3 bases from J, the gap between germline ends came to 15 bases. This CDR3 region has 14 residues. Germline V gives CDR1 MNHEY, CDR2 SMNVEV (reference sequence). The CDR3 protein is CASSPTPVHYEQYF. The CDR3 nucleotides read TGTGCCAGCAGCCCCACGCCGGTTCACTACGAGCAGTACTTC.

This clonotype showed up many times. V and J are TRBV10-3 and TRBJ2-1, with 9 bases lining up with TRBD1. The V gene's germline CDR1 is ENHRY and CDR2 SYGVKD. V shed 7 bases and J 4 bases; nucleotides not matched to a gene: 5. The CDR3 is 14 amino acids. In DNA form, the CDR3 reads TGTGCCATCACTCCGGGACAGGGATACAATGAGCAGTTCTTC. Its protein product is CAITPGQGYNEQFF.

This clonotype was counted at least ten times. The chain uses TRBV5-1 and TRBJ2-3, with D tentatively TRBD2 (5 bases). There are 12 residues in the CDR3. Germline values: CDR1 SGHRS, CDR2 YFSETQ. Trimming left V 4 bases short and J 4 bases short, with 7 bases between. CDR3 nucleotides: TGCGCCAGCAGCCCCGGGGCAGATACGCAGTATTTT. Protein product: CASSPGADTQYF.

V and J are TRBV19 and TRBJ1-5, with D tentatively TRBD1 (5 bases). CDR3 length: 16 amino acids. Trimming left V 5 bases short and J 8 bases short, with 22 bases between. Germline V CDR1 and CDR2: LNHDA, SQIVND (reference sequence). The CDR3 nucleotides read TGTGCCAGTAGTTCCCCCGGGAGGACAATTGTTGAGCCCCAGCATTTT. It is translated as CASSSPGRTIVEPQHF.

This clonotype was seen ten or more times. The rearrangement uses TRBV11-3 and TRBJ1-1; 9 nucleotides match TRBD1. CDR1 SGHNT and CDR2 YENEEA come from the germline V gene. J lost 1 base, V lost 5 bases, and 5 bases had no gene match. CDR3 size: 15 residues. The CDR3 protein is CASSRGQGTNTEAFF. DNA of the CDR3: TGTGCCAGCAGCCGTGGACAGGGGACGAACACTGAAGCTTTCTTT.

The chain employs TRBV5-4 and TRBJ2-2; 9 bases align to TRBD1. The germline gives CDR1 SGHNT, CDR2 YYREEE (reference sequence). The V gene end was trimmed by 3 bases and the J gene end by 2 bases; junction bases not matched to a gene: 2. The CDR3 length is 15 residues. DNA of the CDR3: TGTGCCAGCAGCTCACAGGGGGCTAACACCGGGGAGCTGTTTTTT. Translating gives CASSSQGANTGELFF.

This clonotype was detected only a few times. DNA of the CDR3: TGTGCCAGTAGTATACCTGGGGCCAACGTCCTGACTTTC. Amino acid sequence: CASSIPGANVLTF. This chain uses TRBV19 with TRBJ2-6; no clear D. Germline V gene data show CDR1 as LNHDA and CDR2 as SQIVND (reference sequence). V lost 2 bases to trimming and J lost 2 bases, with 1 base between them. The CDR3 is made up of 13 amino acids.

A few counts support this clonotype. The CDR3 DNA reads as TGTGCCAGCAGCTTCGACTCTCAAGAGACCCAGTACTTC. Translating it yields CASSFDSQETQYF. This chain uses TRBV11-1 with TRBJ2-5; D is undetermined. This CDR3 region has 13 residues. Trimming took off 3 bases at V and 2 bases at J, with 7 bases between the two ends. From germline, CDR1 is SGHAT and CDR2 FQDESV (reference sequence).

This clonotype was picked up a small number of times. The J gene is TRBJ2-1, the V gene TRBV5-1, with 12 positions matching TRBD2. Germline trimming cut 4 bases from V and 3 bases from J; bases unmatched to any gene: 11. There are 18 residues in the CDR3. Germline CDR1 is SGHRS and CDR2 is YFSETQ. CDR3 nucleotides: TGCGCCAGCAGCCGCACGACTAGCGGGAGAGGGGGCTACAATGAGCAGTTCTTC. The encoded protein is CASSRTTSGRGGYNEQFF.

This clonotype has ten or more counts. The chain links TRBV10-3 to TRBJ2-3; D is possibly TRBD1 (5 bases). Trimming took off 6 bases at V and 2 bases at J, with 12 bases between the two ends. CDR3 length: 14 residues. Germline V lookup: CDR1 ENHRY, CDR2 SYGVKD. CDR3 residues: CAISLSTVTDTQYF. The CDR3 DNA reads TGTGCCATCAGCCTTTCGACAGTCACAGATACGCAGTATTTT.

The chain couples TRBV20-1 to TRBJ2-5; tentative D call: TRBD2 (5 bases). The CDR3 covers 16 residues. V was pared by 3 bases and J by 7 bases, with 24 bases between. Germline loops: CDR1 DFQATT, CDR2 SNEGSKA (reference sequence). The CDR3, as DNA: TGCAGTGCTAGGGATCCTTGGACGCCGGGGTCGGGGACCCAGTACTTC. Translated: CSARDPWTPGSGTQYF.

Ten or more counts support this clonotype. The rearrangement joins TRBV7-2 to TRBJ2-3; D not resolved. V lost 1 base and J lost 5, with 4 bases in between. This CDR3 contains 12 residues. Germline assignment: CDR1 SGHTA and CDR2 FQGNSA. CDR3 coding DNA: TGTGCCAGCAGCTTAGACATAGATACGCAGTATTTT. Translation: CASSLDIDTQYF.

This clonotype has a handful of counts. CDR3 region: CASNQGTQYF. In DNA form, the CDR3 reads TGTGCCAGCAACCAAGGGACGCAGTATTTT. The chain joins TRBV6-1 to TRBJ2-3; no firm D call. The germline V gene encodes CDR1 MNHNS and CDR2 SASEGT. CDR3 size: 10 residues. The V and J ends lost 7 bases and 9 bases respectively, with 8 bases between them.

This clonotype was counted many times. The genes are TRBV7-9 and TRBJ2-5, with D possibly TRBD2 on 6 matching bases. The germline V gene encodes CDR1 SEHNR and CDR2 FQNEAQ (reference sequence). CDR3 size: 14 residues. Deletions cut 6 bases from V and 1 base from J, with 12 bases between. Here the CDR3 reads CASSLIAVQETQYF. CDR3 nucleotides: TGTGCCAGCAGTTTAATAGCGGTCCAAGAGACCCAGTACTTC.

This chain joins TRBV11-2 and TRBJ1-5; D gene uncertain. V was pared by 3 bases and J by 3 bases, with 6 bases between. The CDR3 length is 13 residues. The germline gives CDR1 SGHAT, CDR2 FQNNGV. The CDR3 here is CASSLYYNQPQHF. CDR3 sequence (DNA): TGTGCCAGCAGCTTGTATTACAATCAGCCCCAGCATTTT.

Ten or more counts support this clonotype. This chain joins TRBV20-1 and TRBJ2-5; 11 nucleotides agree with TRBD1. The V and J ends lost 6 bases and 5 bases, in that order; junction bases with no gene match: 8. Germline V lookup: CDR1 DFQATT, CDR2 SNEGSKA (reference sequence). There are 14 residues in the CDR3. This CDR3 reads CSARTGGGTETQYF. The CDR3 nucleotides are TGCAGTGCCCGGACAGGGGGCGGTACGGAGACCCAGTACTTC.

Many counts were recorded for this clonotype. The rearrangement joins TRBV18 to TRBJ2-3, with D perhaps TRBD2 (6 bases). The CDR3 is 16 amino acids. From germline, CDR1 is KGHSH and CDR2 LQKENI. V was clipped by 2 bases and J by 1 base, with 13 bases between them. The CDR3 loop is CASSPSGGTGTDTQYF. CDR3 DNA: TGTGCCAGCTCACCATCGGGCGGGACGGGCACAGATACGCAGTATTTT.

This clonotype has a count of ten or more. The rearrangement links TRBV5-1 to TRBJ1-5, with a tentative D call TRBD1 (5 bases). V lost 4 bases and J 3 bases, leaving 11 bases between the germline ends. Germline V gene lookup returns CDR1 SGHRS and CDR2 YFSETQ. The CDR3 consists of 14 residues. CDR3 loop: CASSPRGPNQPQHF. For the CDR3, the DNA is TGCGCCAGCAGCCCCCGGGGCCCCAATCAGCCCCAGCATTTT.

The chain uses TRBV3-1 and TRBJ2-3; TRBD1 aligns across 8 bases. CDR1 is LGHDT and CDR2 is YNNKEL in the germline V gene (reference sequence). The CDR3 is made up of 17 amino acids. V shed 4 bases and J 6 bases; nucleotides not matched to a gene: 15. Written as DNA, the CDR3 is TGTGCCAGCAGCCTAGAGCCTTGGGACAGGCGAACGGATACGCAGTATTTT. It encodes CASSLEPWDRRTDTQYF.

This clonotype appeared many times. At one boundary the junction diverges from the germline segment, which might be a read error. The chain recombines TRBV6-5 with TRBJ2-2; D is ambiguous. Germline lookup yields CDR1 MNHEY and CDR2 SVGAGI. CDR3 size: 13 residues. The CDR3 DNA sequence: TGTGCCAGCAGGTACTCGAACACCGGGGAGCTGTTTTTT. Translation: CASRYSNTGELFF.

The chain links TRBV5-1 to TRBJ2-3; 13 positions match TRBD2. From germline, CDR1 is SGHRS and CDR2 YFSETQ. With 3 bases clipped from V and 5 bases from J, the junction kept 6 bases outside the gene matches. This CDR3 comprises 16 residues. Here the CDR3 DNA reads TGCGCCAGCAGCTCCGCTACTAGCGGGAGGGAAGATACGCAGTATTTT. Encoded protein: CASSSATSGREDTQYF.

This clonotype came up many times. V gene TRBV7-2 combines with J gene TRBJ2-7; no clear D. The germline V and J ends were trimmed by 3 bases and 4 bases, with 10 bases remaining between them. Per the germline V gene, CDR1 is SGHTA and CDR2 is FQGNSA. This CDR3 is 13 amino acids long. CDR3 sequence (DNA): TGTGCCAGCAGCTTGGGATCGCGTTACGAGCAGTACTTC. Encoded protein: CASSLGSRYEQYF. Full variable domain (missing parts from reference TRBV7-2 and TRBJ2-7): GAGVSQSPSNKVTEKGKDVELRCDPISGHTALYWYRQSLGQGLEFLIYFQGNSAPDKSGLPSDRFSAERTGGSVSTLTIQRTQQEDSAVYLCASSLGSRYEQYFGPGTRLTVT.

The chain is built from TRBV6-2 or TRBV6-3 and TRBJ1-1; D perhaps matches TRBD1 (5 bases). Trimming removed 11 bases from V and 0 bases from J, with 13 bases in between. The CDR3 loop spans 13 amino acids. In germline, CDR1 is MNHEY, CDR2 SVGEGT. The CDR3 reads CALRGSLNTEAFF. In nucleotides, the CDR3 is TGTGCCTTACGGGGCTCCCTGAACACTGAAGCTTTCTTT.

The sample holds many counts of this clonotype. The chain carries TRBV3-1 and TRBJ1-3; D remains unclear. Germline-derived CDR1 and CDR2 are LGHDT and YNNKEL (reference sequence). The CDR3 consists of 13 residues. Trimming shortened V by 1 base and J by 4 bases, and 5 bases separated the two germline ends. Here the CDR3 reads CASSQGAGNTIYF. CDR3 nucleotide sequence: TGTGCCAGCAGCCAAGGGGCCGGAAACACCATATATTTT.

This clonotype was recorded at least ten times. The chain employs TRBV7-9 and TRBJ2-1; 11 bases align to TRBD2. The trim removed 1 base at V and 5 bases at J, leaving 1 base unmatched. Germline V lookup: CDR1 SEHNR, CDR2 FQNEAQ (reference sequence). The CDR3 sequence is 15 residues long. As DNA, the CDR3 is TGTGCCAGCAGCTTAGTGACTAGCGGGGACAATGAGCAGTTCTTC. Encoded protein: CASSLVTSGDNEQFF.

This clonotype was counted a few times. This chain connects TRBV3-1 to TRBJ2-7; a possible D gene is TRBD2 (6 bases). Trimming shortened V by 4 bases and J by 7 bases, and 14 bases separated the two germline ends. Germline V CDR1 and CDR2: LGHDT, YNNKEL (reference sequence). The CDR3 is 13 residues long. The CDR3 protein is CASSRDSFSEQYF. The DNA for the CDR3 is TGTGCCAGCAGCCGGGACTCCTTTTCGGAGCAGTACTTC.

This clonotype was seen at least ten times. This chain joins TRBV27 and TRBJ2-1; maybe TRBD2 (7 bases). Per germline, CDR1 MNHEY and CDR2 SMNVEV (reference sequence). The CDR3 runs to 16 residues. The V end was cut by 3 bases, the J end by 7 bases, with 19 bases between. The CDR3 DNA follows: TGTGCCAGCAGTTTTGCGGGGGCCCCGAGGGGTAATGAGCAGTTCTTC. Translating it yields CASSFAGAPRGNEQFF.